This record covers a single T cell receptor beta chain. Sequencing was performed with immunoSEQ multiplex PCR; in TCRdb, only in-frame clones are kept and a portion is missing. The table shows 40,000 to 50,000 clones, with about 91% occurring only once. These data originate in a study of CD4+ T cells in melanoma. CDR1 and CDR2 (germline): SNHLY, FYNNEI. The CDR3 spans 13 residues. V lost 7 bases, J lost 1 base, and 3 bases stayed unmatched. Sequencing was carried out using peripheral blood. The J gene is TRBJ1-1, the V gene TRBV2, with 7 bases fitting TRBD1. The receptor was isolated from a human donor with melanoma. The CDR3 sequence is CASKGTANTEAFF. CDR3 DNA sequence: TGTGCCAGCAAAGGGACAGCGAACACTGAAGCTTTCTTT.